This record concerns one TCR beta chain sequence. The repertoire was sequenced with immunoSEQ multiplex PCR; TCRdb's copy has only in-frame clones and lacks some. This table has some 2,500,000 clones, approximately 93% appearing once. The sample is drawn from a study of shared clonotypes between healthy human individuals. CDR1 and CDR2 (germline): SEHNR, FQNEAQ (reference sequence). V lost 3 bases and J lost 2; bases outside the gene matches: 3. The CDR3 consists of 15 residues. The gene calls are TRBV7-9 and TRBJ2-1; 8 positions match TRBD1. This TCR came from a man aged 18 to 29 in good health. Some clones in this sample may be carry-over from other donors' samples. Sample: naive CD4+ T cells from PBMCs. Sample subset: CD45RA+ positively selected. The CDR3 nucleotides are TGTGCCAGCAGCTTGGAGACAGGGGCCTACAATGAGCAGTTCTTC. This codes for CASSLETGAYNEQFF.